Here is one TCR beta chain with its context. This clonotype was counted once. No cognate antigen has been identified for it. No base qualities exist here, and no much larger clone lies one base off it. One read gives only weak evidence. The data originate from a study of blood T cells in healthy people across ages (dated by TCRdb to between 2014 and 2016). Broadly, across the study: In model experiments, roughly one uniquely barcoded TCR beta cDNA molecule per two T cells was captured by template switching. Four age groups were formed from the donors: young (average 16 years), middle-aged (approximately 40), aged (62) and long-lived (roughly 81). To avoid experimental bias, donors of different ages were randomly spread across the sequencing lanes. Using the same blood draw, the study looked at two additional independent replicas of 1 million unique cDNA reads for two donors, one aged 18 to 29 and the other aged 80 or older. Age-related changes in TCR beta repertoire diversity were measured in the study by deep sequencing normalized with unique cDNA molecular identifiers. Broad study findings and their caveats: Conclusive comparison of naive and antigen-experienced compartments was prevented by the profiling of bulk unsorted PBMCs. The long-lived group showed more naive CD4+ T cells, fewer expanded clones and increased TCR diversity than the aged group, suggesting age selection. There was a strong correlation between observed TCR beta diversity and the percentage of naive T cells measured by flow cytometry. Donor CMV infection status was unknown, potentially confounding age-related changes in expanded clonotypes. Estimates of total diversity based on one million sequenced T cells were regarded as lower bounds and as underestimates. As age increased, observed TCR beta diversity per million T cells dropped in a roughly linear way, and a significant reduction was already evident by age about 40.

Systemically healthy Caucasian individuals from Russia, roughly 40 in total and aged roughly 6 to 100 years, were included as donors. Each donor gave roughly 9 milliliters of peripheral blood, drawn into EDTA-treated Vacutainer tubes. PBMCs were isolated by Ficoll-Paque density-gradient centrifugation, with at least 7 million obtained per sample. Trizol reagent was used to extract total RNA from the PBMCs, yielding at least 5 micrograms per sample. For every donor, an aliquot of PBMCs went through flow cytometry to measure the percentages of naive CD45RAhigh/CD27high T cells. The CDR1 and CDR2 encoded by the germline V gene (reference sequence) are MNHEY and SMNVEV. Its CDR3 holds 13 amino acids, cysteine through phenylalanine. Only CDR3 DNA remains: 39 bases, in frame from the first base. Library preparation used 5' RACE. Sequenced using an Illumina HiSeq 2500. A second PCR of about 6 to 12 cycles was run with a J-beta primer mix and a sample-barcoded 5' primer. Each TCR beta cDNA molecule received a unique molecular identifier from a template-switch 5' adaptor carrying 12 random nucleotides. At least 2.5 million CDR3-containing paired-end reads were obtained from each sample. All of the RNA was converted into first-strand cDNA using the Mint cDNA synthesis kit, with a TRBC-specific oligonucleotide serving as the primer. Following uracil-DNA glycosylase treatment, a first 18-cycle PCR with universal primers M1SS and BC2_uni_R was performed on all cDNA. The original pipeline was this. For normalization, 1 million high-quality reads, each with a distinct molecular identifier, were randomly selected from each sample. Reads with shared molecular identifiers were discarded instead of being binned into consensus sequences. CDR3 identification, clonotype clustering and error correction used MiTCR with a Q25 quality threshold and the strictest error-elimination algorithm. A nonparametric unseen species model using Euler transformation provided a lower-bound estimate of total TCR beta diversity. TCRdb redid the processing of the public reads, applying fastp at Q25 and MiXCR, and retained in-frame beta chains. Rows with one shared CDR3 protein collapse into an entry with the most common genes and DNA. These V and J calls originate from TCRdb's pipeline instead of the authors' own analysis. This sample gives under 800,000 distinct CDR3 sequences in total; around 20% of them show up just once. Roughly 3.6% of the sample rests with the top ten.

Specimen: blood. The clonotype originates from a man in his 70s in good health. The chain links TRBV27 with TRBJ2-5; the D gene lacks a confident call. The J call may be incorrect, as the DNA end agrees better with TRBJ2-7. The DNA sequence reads TGTGCCAGCAGAGGAGACGCGGCCTACGAGCAGTACTTC. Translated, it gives CASRGDAAYEQYF.